These T cell receptor beta chains were read from a single sample in a study of beta chain features in type 1 diabetes. The method was immunoSEQ multiplex PCR; TCRdb's version includes in-frame clones alone and lacks a portion of them. The data hold around 120,000 clones, with roughly 17% observed a single time. The material sequenced was central memory CD4+ T cells from blood. These receptor sequences come from a young man with type 1 diabetes. The CDR3 runs from the conserved cysteine through the conserved F or W. The D gene is left open where the match is weak. The listing skips clone size in some rows; elsewhere it reads once, few, many or a size class.

clone size: .; J gene: TRBJ2-5; V gene: TRBV6-6; CDR3 length: 12; D gene: .; CDR3 protein: CASRHSQETQYF; CDR3 DNA: TGTGCCAGCCGACACAGCCAAGAGACCCAGTACTTC
clone size: many; J gene: TRBJ2-5; V gene: TRBV7-2; CDR3 length: 14; D gene: .; CDR3 protein: CASSLASLRETQYF; CDR3 DNA: TGTGCCAGCAGCCTGGCCAGTCTAAGAGAGACCCAGTACTTC
clone size: .; J gene: TRBJ2-3; V gene: TRBV18; CDR3 length: 16; D gene: TRBD2; CDR3 protein: CASSLQRDPRTDTQYF; CDR3 DNA: TGTGCCAGCTCACTTCAGCGGGACCCCCGCACAGATACGCAGTATTTT
clone size: .; J gene: TRBJ2-3; V gene: TRBV4-1; CDR3 length: 15; D gene: .; CDR3 protein: CASSQDNYGTDTQYF; CDR3 DNA: TGCGCCAGCAGCCAAGATAATTACGGCACAGATACGCAGTATTTT
clone size: few; J gene: TRBJ1-2; V gene: TRBV30; CDR3 length: 13; D gene: .; CDR3 protein: CAWKVQGLVGYTF; CDR3 DNA: TGTGCCTGGAAGGTGCAGGGGCTGGTCGGCTACACCTTC
clone size: few; J gene: TRBJ2-3; V gene: TRBV4-1; CDR3 length: 14; D gene: .; CDR3 protein: CASSQGTSTDTQYF; CDR3 DNA: TGCGCCAGCAGCCAAGGCACTAGCACAGATACGCAGTATTTT
clone size: .; J gene: TRBJ1-6; V gene: TRBV9; CDR3 length: 14; D gene: .; CDR3 protein: CASSDQDGSSPLHF; CDR3 DNA: TGTGCCAGCAGCGACCAGGACGGCTCTTCACCCCTCCACTTT
clone size: .; J gene: TRBJ2-3; V gene: TRBV5-6; CDR3 length: 16; D gene: TRBD2; CDR3 protein: CASSFNSGSGTDTQYF; CDR3 DNA: TGTGCCAGCAGCTTTAATAGCGGGAGCGGCACAGATACGCAGTATTTT
clone size: many; J gene: TRBJ2-5; V gene: TRBV5-1; CDR3 length: 17; D gene: TRBD1; CDR3 protein: CASSSDNRTGRMETQYF; CDR3 DNA: TGCGCCAGCAGCTCCGATAATAGGACAGGGAGAATGGAGACCCAGTACTTC
clone size: many; J gene: TRBJ2-4; V gene: TRBV13; CDR3 length: 16; D gene: .; CDR3 protein: CASSLDRFLAKNIQYF; CDR3 DNA: TGTGCCAGCAGCTTAGACAGGTTTCTAGCCAAAAACATTCAGTACTTC
clone size: few; J gene: TRBJ1-5; V gene: TRBV4-1; CDR3 length: 17; D gene: TRBD1; CDR3 protein: CASSQEGQLNGNQPQHF; CDR3 DNA: TGCGCCAGCAGCCAAGAGGGACAGTTAAATGGCAATCAGCCCCAGCATTTT
clone size: .; J gene: TRBJ1-5; V gene: TRBV7-2; CDR3 length: 15; D gene: .; CDR3 protein: CASSAGTASNQPQHF; CDR3 DNA: TGTGCCAGCAGCGCCGGGACGGCTAGCAATCAGCCCCAGCATTTT
clone size: few; J gene: TRBJ1-4; V gene: TRBV6-6; CDR3 length: 13; D gene: .; CDR3 protein: CASILSGGEKLFF; CDR3 DNA: TGTGCCAGCATCCTCTCTGGAGGGGAAAAACTGTTTTTT
clone size: few; J gene: TRBJ2-7; V gene: TRBV5-1; CDR3 length: 13; D gene: .; CDR3 protein: CASSVPGAYEQYF; CDR3 DNA: TGCGCCAGCAGCGTTCCGGGAGCCTACGAGCAGTACTTC
clone size: few; J gene: TRBJ1-4; V gene: TRBV28; CDR3 length: 11; D gene: .; CDR3 protein: CASSSNEKLFF; CDR3 DNA: TGTGCCAGCAGCTCTAATGAAAAACTGTTTTTT
clone size: .; J gene: TRBJ2-4; V gene: TRBV7-9; CDR3 length: 16; D gene: .; CDR3 protein: CASSLVSAGPKNIQYF; CDR3 DNA: TGTGCCAGCAGCTTAGTTTCTGCGGGACCCAAAAACATTCAGTACTTC
clone size: few; J gene: TRBJ2-1; V gene: TRBV7-8; CDR3 length: 13; D gene: .; CDR3 protein: CASSPRTGDEQFF; CDR3 DNA: TGTGCCAGCAGCCCCCGGACCGGTGATGAGCAGTTCTTC
clone size: .; J gene: TRBJ1-5; V gene: TRBV19; CDR3 length: 12; D gene: .; CDR3 protein: CASSIALAPQHF; CDR3 DNA: TGTGCCAGTAGTATAGCTCTCGCGCCCCAGCATTTT
clone size: .; J gene: TRBJ2-1; V gene: TRBV28; CDR3 length: 13; D gene: TRBD2; CDR3 protein: CASTRGDYNEQFF; CDR3 DNA: TGTGCCAGCACCCGGGGGGATTACAATGAGCAGTTCTTC
clone size: .; J gene: TRBJ2-2; V gene: TRBV9; CDR3 length: 17; D gene: .; CDR3 protein: CASSVLSRRRDTGELFF; CDR3 DNA: TGTGCCAGCAGCGTATTATCCCGGCGCCGGGACACCGGGGAGCTGTTTTTT
clone size: few; J gene: TRBJ1-5; V gene: TRBV30; CDR3 length: 14; D gene: TRBD1; CDR3 protein: CAWGGTGGGQPQHF; CDR3 DNA: TGTGCCTGGGGCGGGACAGGGGGCGGTCAGCCCCAGCATTTT
clone size: .; J gene: TRBJ2-1; V gene: TRBV19; CDR3 length: 16; D gene: TRBD2; CDR3 protein: CASSTVGGREEGEQFF; CDR3 DNA: TGTGCCAGTAGTACGGTCGGCGGGCGGGAGGAGGGTGAGCAGTTCTTC
clone size: .; J gene: TRBJ2-4; V gene: TRBV30; CDR3 length: 13; D gene: TRBD1; CDR3 protein: CAWSGQGSIIQYF; CDR3 DNA: TGTGCCTGGTCGGGACAGGGATCAATTATTCAGTACTTC
clone size: .; J gene: TRBJ2-7; V gene: TRBV7-2; CDR3 length: 13; D gene: .; CDR3 protein: CASSFAGKYEQYF; CDR3 DNA: TGTGCCAGCAGCTTTGCAGGGAAGTACGAGCAGTACTTC
clone size: .; J gene: TRBJ2-7; V gene: TRBV5-4; CDR3 length: 14; D gene: .; CDR3 protein: CASSSGWAISEQYF; CDR3 DNA: TGTGCCAGCAGCTCTGGGTGGGCGATATCCGAGCAGTACTTC
clone size: once; J gene: TRBJ2-5; V gene: TRBV21-1; CDR3 length: 11; D gene: .; CDR3 protein: CASRMGETQYF; CDR3 DNA: TGTGCCAGCAGGATGGGCGAGACCCAGTACTTC
clone size: .; J gene: TRBJ2-5; V gene: TRBV5-6; CDR3 length: 14; D gene: .; CDR3 protein: CASSLGAQGTAQYF; CDR3 DNA: TGTGCCAGCAGCTTGGGGGCCCAGGGGACTGCCCAGTACTTC
clone size: .; J gene: TRBJ1-2; V gene: TRBV28; CDR3 length: 14; D gene: TRBD1; CDR3 protein: CASSLRTGVYGYTF; CDR3 DNA: TGTGCCAGCAGTTTACGGACAGGCGTTTATGGCTACACCTTC